This TCR beta chain was observed in a study of blood T cell repertoires in COVID-19. TCRdb's copy holds only in-frame clones and misses some; the assay was immunoSEQ multiplex PCR. The table lists 55,000 to 70,000 clones, around 86% of them singletons. The trim removed 0 bases at V and 0 bases at J, leaving 3 bases unmatched. This CDR3 is 17 amino acids long. CDR1 and CDR2 (germline): SGHRS, YFSETQ. This sequence originates from a woman younger than 35 with acute or convalescent COVID-19. This chain joins TRBV5-1 and TRBJ2-7; 13 bases fit TRBD2. Material: peripheral blood. CDR3 region: CASSLGGLAGNSYEQYF. In DNA, the CDR3 is TGCGCCAGCAGCTTGGGGGGACTAGCGGGGAACTCCTACGAGCAGTACTTC.